These 10 T cell receptor beta chains share one sample of origin, sequenced in a study of blood T cell repertoires in COVID-19 (dated by TCRdb to about 2020). The library came from the immunoSEQ multiplex PCR assay. TCRdb holds this immuneACCESS table with in-frame rearrangements only. Some clones are missing; in checked studies, unresolved V genes explain under half, and the rest has no known cause. The sample records about 200,000 clones, roughly four fifths of which are singletons. 5.2% of the sample is taken by the ten largest. Sample: peripheral blood. The receptors here all came from an older woman with COVID-19, enrolled during active disease.

This sequence joins TRBV10-3 and TRBJ2-3, with a possible D match to TRBD2 (5 bases). The CDR3 loop spans 15 amino acids. Trimming shortened V by 0 bases and J by 8 bases, and 15 bases separated the two germline ends. Germline V gene data show CDR1 as ENHRY and CDR2 as SYGVKD. The CDR3 DNA follows: TGTGCCATCAGTGAGTCCCAGGCTCAAGGAGGTACGCAGTATTTT. Protein: CAISESQAQGGTQYF.

Remarks on this clone: Other DNA sequences from this sample encode an identical CDR3 as well. CDR3 amino acids: CASSLGGNTEAFF. The CDR3 nucleotides are TGTGCCAGCAGTTTAGGAGGGAACACTGAAGCTTTCTTT. The chain recombines TRBV12-3 or TRBV12-4 with TRBJ1-1; D unresolved. This CDR3 comprises 13 residues. Between the trimmed V and J ends, which lost 1 base and 1 base, there was a span of 4 bases.

This rearrangement joins TRBV2 to TRBJ1-2; 10 nucleotides match TRBD1. CDR1 is SNHLY, CDR2 FYNNEI, per germline. V lost 4 bases, J lost 3 bases, and 5 bases stayed unmatched. This CDR3 has 15 residues. DNA for the CDR3: TGTGCCAGCAGTGGTGTGACAGGGGGCTACTATGGCTACACCTTC. Protein: CASSGVTGGYYGYTF. Complete variable domain (other parts from reference TRBV2 and TRBJ1-2): EPEVTQTPSHQVTQMGQEVILRCVPISNHLYFYWYRQILGQKVEFLVSFYNNEISEKSEIFDDQFSVERPDGSNFTLKIRSTKLEDSAMYFCASSGVTGGYYGYTFGSGTRLTVV.

The J gene is TRBJ2-1, the V gene TRBV3-1 (or the pseudogene TRBV3-2), with TRBD2 matching over 11 bases. With V trimmed by 1 base and J by 9 bases, 2 bases remained unmatched. Looked up from germline, CDR1 is LGHDT and CDR2 is YNNKEL (reference sequence). The CDR3 has 14 amino acids. CDR3 coding DNA: TGTGCCAGCAGCCAAGCCGGGACTAGCGGTGAGCAGTTCTTC. It translates to CASSQAGTSGEQFF.

The table lists this clone with many counts. V is TRBV27 and J is TRBJ2-7, with 7 bases lining up with TRBD1. The CDR3 runs to 15 residues. Per the germline V gene, CDR1 is MNHEY and CDR2 is SMNVEV (reference sequence). With 4 bases clipped from V and 1 base from J, the junction kept 7 bases outside the gene matches. The CDR3 spells CASSSRTGYSYEQYF. The CDR3 DNA reads TGTGCCAGCAGTTCTAGGACAGGATATTCCTACGAGCAGTACTTC.

The chain employs TRBV5-1 and TRBJ2-7, with D maybe TRBD1 (6 bases). The CDR3 loop spans 15 amino acids. Germline V lookup: CDR1 SGHRS, CDR2 YFSETQ. The V and J ends lost 3 bases and 0 bases respectively, with 13 bases between them. CDR3 region: CASSSLTGTSYEQYF. As DNA, the CDR3 is TGCGCCAGCAGCTCGTTGACAGGAACCTCCTACGAGCAGTACTTC.

The chain is built from TRBV27 and TRBJ1-2; tentatively, D is TRBD1 (6 bases). CDR1 MNHEY and CDR2 SMNVEV come from the germline V gene (reference sequence). The CDR3 has 18 residues. The V gene lost 3 bases and the J gene lost 1 base, with 21 bases spanning the gap. This chain's CDR3 is CASSFFRGNTPNNYGYTF. The CDR3 bases are TGTGCCAGCAGTTTCTTCAGGGGCAACACTCCCAATAACTATGGCTACACCTTC.

Only a few counts were recorded for this clone. The rearrangement links TRBV28 to TRBJ1-5; no clear D gene. Germline V lookup: CDR1 MDHEN, CDR2 SYDVKM. Trimming left V 5 bases short and J 2 bases short, with 4 bases between. The CDR3 sequence is 12 residues long. The DNA of the CDR3 is TGTGCCAGCAGTCGTCGCAATCAGCCCCAGCATTTT. This sequence encodes CASSRRNQPQHF.

The rearrangement joins TRBV7-2 to TRBJ2-1, with 11 bases that match TRBD2. Germline loops: CDR1 SGHTA, CDR2 FQGNSA. Trimming took 2 bases from V and 5 from J; bases not matched to a gene: 5. The CDR3 totals 16 residues. The CDR3 is CASSLSGLAGHNEQFF. The CDR3 nucleotides read TGTGCCAGCAGCTTATCCGGACTAGCGGGCCACAATGAGCAGTTCTTC.

The chain uses TRBV7-8 and TRBJ1-5; 10 bases agree with TRBD1. The junction had 5 bases not matched to a gene; V was cut back by 3 bases and J by 6 bases. In germline, CDR1 is SGHVS, CDR2 FQNEAQ. This CDR3 comprises 15 residues. CDR3 loop: CASSFRDRGGQPQHF. The CDR3 nucleotides read TGTGCCAGCAGCTTCCGGGACAGGGGAGGTCAGCCCCAGCATTTT.